This T cell receptor beta chain was identified in a study of cytomegalovirus exposure and HLA in healthy donors. The junction had 1 base not matched to a gene; V was cut back by 3 bases and J by 5 bases. Per germline, CDR1 DFQATT and CDR2 SNEGSKA (reference sequence). CDR3 length: 11 amino acids. With respect to this clone: No antigen is known for it.

This cohort consisted of healthy bone marrow donors. General study findings and limits: The study labeled 164 TCR beta chains cytomegalovirus-associated.

Use of 60 Vbeta and 13 Jbeta primers characterized the PCR. Original data processing: Roughly 12 million of some 80 million unique TCR beta chains were shared, per a later count. Sequencing used immunoSEQ multiplex PCR; TCRdb keeps in-frame clones, though not all of them. From that table come the V and J calls and clone size; the DNA was used to work out D and trimming. The sample has around 130,000 clones; 75% to 85% are singletons. The sequenced sample consisted of PBMCs. The J gene is TRBJ2-7, the V gene TRBV20-1; 7 bases match TRBD2. This sequence originates from a man between 40 and 49 years old in good health and CMV-seronegative. CDR3 coding DNA: TGCAGTGCTAGCGGGAGGAACGAGCAGTACTTC. Protein sequence: CSASGRNEQYF.